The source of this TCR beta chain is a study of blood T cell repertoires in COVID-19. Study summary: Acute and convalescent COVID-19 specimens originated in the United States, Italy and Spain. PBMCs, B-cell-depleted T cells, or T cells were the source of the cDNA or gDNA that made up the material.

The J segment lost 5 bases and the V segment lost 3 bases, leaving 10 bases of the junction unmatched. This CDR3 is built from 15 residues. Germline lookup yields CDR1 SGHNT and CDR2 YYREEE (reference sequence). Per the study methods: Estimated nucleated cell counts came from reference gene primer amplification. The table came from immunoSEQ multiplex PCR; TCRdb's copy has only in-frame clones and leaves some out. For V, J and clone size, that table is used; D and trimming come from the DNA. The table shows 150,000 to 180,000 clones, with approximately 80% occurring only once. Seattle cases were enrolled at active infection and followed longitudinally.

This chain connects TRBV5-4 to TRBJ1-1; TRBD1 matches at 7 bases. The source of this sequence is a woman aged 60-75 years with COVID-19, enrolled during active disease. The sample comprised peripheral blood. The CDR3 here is CASSSYSTGRTEAFF. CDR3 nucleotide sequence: TGTGCCAGCAGCTCCTACTCGACAGGGAGGACTGAAGCTTTCTTT. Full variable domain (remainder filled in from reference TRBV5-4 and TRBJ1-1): ETGVTQSPTHLIKTRGQQVTLRCSSQSGHNTVSWYQQALGQGPQFIFQYYREEENGRGNFPPRFSGLQFPNYSSELNVNALELDDSALYLCASSSYSTGRTEAFFGQGTRLTVV.